This T cell receptor beta chain was identified during a study of STAT5B mutations in CD4+ large granular lymphocyte leukemia. Study-wide context: Among healthy donors, a particular HLA allele went with more CDR3 'QG' motifs. Study-level results: Patient CD4-sorted repertoires looked more clonal than healthy CD4+ repertoires, even without putative leukemic clones. Main leukemic clonotypes were patient-specific, but 25% appeared at low frequency elsewhere. Top patient clones used TRBV06 genes more often: 8/27 versus 2/35 in controls.

For this clone: Its antigen is as yet unknown.

Clones were read by immunoSEQ multiplex PCR, and TCRdb kept only the in-frame ones, dropping some. Altogether some 51,000 clones are present, about 80% being singletons, with the ten largest covering about 0.33%. V was clipped by 5 bases and J by 4 bases, with 14 bases between them. CDR3 length equals 14 residues. Germline assignment: CDR1 SGHAT and CDR2 FQNNGV. The chain joins TRBV11-2 to TRBJ1-1, with TRBD1 as a possible D gene (5 bases). This receptor was obtained from a human donor in good health. The sample taken for sequencing was CD4+ T cells from blood buffy coats. The CDR3 nucleotides read TGTGCCAGCAGCCCTAGCGGGACGGCCACTGAAGCTTTCTTT. Translating it yields CASSPSGTATEAFF.